This T cell receptor (beta chain) was captured by sequencing in a study of vaccination and CD4 T cells after COVID-19. Study-level information: Nasal swab PCR identified SARS-CoV-2 in the convalescent patients, of whom roughly 9 were mild and one severe. Six males and four females constituted the convalescent cohort, two of whom were Hispanic. Cultures designated as controls were supplied with a CEFX pool, an HIV-1 Nef pool, or no peptide.

This clonotype was seen more than once but under ten times. No antigen is known for it. The germline V and J ends were trimmed by 3 bases and 4 bases, with 15 bases remaining between them. In germline, CDR1 is SGHTA, CDR2 FQGNSA. The CDR3 has 15 amino acids. The treatment was: roughly 11-day PBMC culture with coronavirus spike peptide pools or control peptides (ViraFEST assay). The Oncomine TCR Beta short-read assay sequenced DNA from cultured CD4+ T cells. TCRdb itself ran the PCR reads through MiXCR, one entry per CDR3 protein. The data show approximately 21,000 distinct CDR3 sequences, about 50% seen once.

The chain carries TRBV7-2 and TRBJ1-1; TRBD1 is a possible D gene (5 bases). The sequencing sample was made of cultured CD4+ T cells from blood. This TCR came from a human donor with COVID-19. The CDR3 DNA reads as TGTGCCAGCAGCTTGCAGGGAGGAGGAGGCACTGAAGCTTTCTTT. Translation gives CASSLQGGGGTEAFF.